This is a list of T cell receptor beta chains from one sample in a study of early T cells in non-severe SARS-CoV-2 infection. From the 5' RACE reads, TCRdb called clonotypes with MiXCR, one entry per CDR3 protein. The data contain roughly 77,000 distinct CDR3 sequences, 9% to 15% of them seen just once; the ten biggest clones take up roughly 4.3%. Sequenced: whole blood. These receptors came from an adult who was a healthcare worker with PCR-confirmed SARS-CoV-2 infection or an uninfected control (not recorded which). Each CDR3 is given with its conserved first and last residue. Each record gives: clone size, D gene, J gene, V gene, CDR3 DNA, CDR3 protein. D genes are given only for firm matches. Size is stated for part of the rows, as once, few or many counts, or as a class when the clone is expanded.

abundance: few
d_gene: TRBD1
j_gene: TRBJ1-2
v_gene: TRBV12-3/TRBV12-4
CDR3nt: TGTGCCAGCAGTTTCTCGACAGGGGGCTATGGCTACACCTTC
CDR3aa: CASSFSTGGYGYTF

abundance: few
d_gene: NA
j_gene: TRBJ1-2
v_gene: TRBV19
CDR3nt: TGTGCCAGTGGGGGAGTGGGGCAGAAAACTAACTATGGCTACACCTTC
CDR3aa: CASGGVGQKTNYGYTF

abundance: many
d_gene: NA
j_gene: TRBJ1-5
v_gene: TRBV27
CDR3nt: TGTGCCAGCAGTTTCGGGAGATCGGACCAGCCCCAGCATTTT
CDR3aa: CASSFGRSDQPQHF

abundance: NA
d_gene: TRBD2
j_gene: TRBJ2-1
v_gene: TRBV5-1
CDR3nt: TGCGCCAGCCGCGCTGGACTAGAGAATGAGCAGTTCTTC
CDR3aa: CASRAGLENEQFF

abundance: NA
d_gene: NA
j_gene: TRBJ1-5
v_gene: TRBV14
CDR3nt: TGTGCCAGCAGCGTACGGGAACATCAGCCCCAGCATTTT
CDR3aa: CASSVREHQPQHF

abundance: few
d_gene: TRBD2
j_gene: TRBJ2-1
v_gene: TRBV19
CDR3nt: TGTGCCAGTAGTTCGAACGGACTAGCGGGGAGCTCCTACAATGAGCAGTTCTTC
CDR3aa: CASSSNGLAGSSYNEQFF

abundance: NA
d_gene: TRBD2
j_gene: TRBJ2-7
v_gene: TRBV27
CDR3nt: TGTGCCAGCAGCTTAAGGACTAGCGGAACCTACGAGCAGTACTTC
CDR3aa: CASSLRTSGTYEQYF

abundance: NA
d_gene: NA
j_gene: TRBJ1-1
v_gene: TRBV11-2
CDR3nt: TGTGCCAGCACTTTAGCTCAGAACACTGAAGCTTTCTTT
CDR3aa: CASTLAQNTEAFF

abundance: few
d_gene: NA
j_gene: TRBJ1-4
v_gene: TRBV2
CDR3nt: TGTGCCAGCACTTGGGGGCGTGAAAAACTGTTTTTT
CDR3aa: CASTWGREKLFF

abundance: many
d_gene: TRBD1
j_gene: TRBJ1-1
v_gene: TRBV10-1
CDR3nt: TGCGCCAGCAGTCTCTCGACAGGGGGGAACACTGAAGCTTTCTTT
CDR3aa: CASSLSTGGNTEAFF

abundance: few
d_gene: TRBD2
j_gene: TRBJ2-1
v_gene: TRBV7-6
CDR3nt: TGTGCCAGCAGCCTGGAGCGGGGGGCGAATGAGCAGTTCTTC
CDR3aa: CASSLERGANEQFF

abundance: NA
d_gene: TRBD2
j_gene: TRBJ2-1
v_gene: TRBV11-3
CDR3nt: TGTGCCAGCAGCCGCGCGGCTAGCGGGGTTATTAATGAGCAGTTCTTC
CDR3aa: CASSRAASGVINEQFF

abundance: NA
d_gene: NA
j_gene: TRBJ1-5
v_gene: TRBV2
CDR3nt: TGTGCCAGCAGTGAGAGCAATCAGCCCCAGCATTTT
CDR3aa: CASSESNQPQHF